These 26 T cell receptor beta chains originate from one sample sequenced in a study of blood T cell repertoires in COVID-19. The data were produced by immunoSEQ multiplex PCR, yet TCRdb's version contains in-frame clones alone and is incomplete. The data show 300,000 to 350,000 clones, over 90% seen once. The sample taken for sequencing was PBMCs or T cells enriched from blood (not recorded which). The receptors shown here come from a woman aged 25 to 39 who had been exposed to COVID-19.

Only one count was recorded for this clone. V gene TRBV6-1 combines with J gene TRBJ2-1, with a weak D call TRBD1 (5 bases). There are 14 residues in the CDR3. The germline V and J ends were trimmed by 2 bases and 8 bases, with 13 bases remaining between them. CDR1 MNHNS and CDR2 SASEGT come from the germline V gene. CDR3 in DNA: TGTGCCAGCAGTGAATCGGTGGTAGGGGATGAGCAGTTCTTC. Its translation is CASSESVVGDEQFF.

The J gene is TRBJ2-3, the V gene TRBV11-2; 9 nucleotides match TRBD1. Germline assignment: CDR1 SGHAT and CDR2 FQNNGV. This CDR3 has 15 amino acids. V was clipped by 4 bases and J by 5 bases; unmatched bases: 7. The CDR3 nucleotides read TGTGCCAGCAGCTACAGGGGGCGGGGAGGAGATACGCAGTATTTT. The encoded protein is CASSYRGRGGDTQYF.

The V and J genes are TRBV4-3 and TRBJ2-3; no clear D gene. The CDR3 runs to 16 residues. V lost 0 bases and J lost 1, with 11 bases in between. Germline-derived CDR1 and CDR2 are LGHNA and YSLEER. Here the CDR3 reads CASSQDPRRRTDTQYF. The CDR3 region has the DNA TGCGCCAGCAGCCAAGATCCCCGCAGGCGCACAGATACGCAGTATTTT.

The gene calls are TRBV9 and TRBJ1-3; 8 bases line up with TRBD1. The CDR3 runs 16 residues. With V trimmed by 0 bases and J by 1 base, 3 bases remained unmatched. From germline, CDR1 is SGDLS and CDR2 YYNGEE. The CDR3 here is CASSVAGTGSGNTIYF. The CDR3 DNA sequence: TGTGCCAGCAGCGTAGCTGGGACAGGATCTGGAAACACCATATATTTT.

The V call is TRBV5-1, the J call TRBJ1-1; D perhaps matches TRBD1 (5 bases). The CDR3 extends over 15 amino acids. V was trimmed by 2 bases and J by 0 bases, leaving 11 bases between them. Germline assignment: CDR1 SGHRS and CDR2 YFSETQ. In DNA, the CDR3 is TGCGCCAGCAGCTTACGGGGGATGGTGAACACTGAAGCTTTCTTT. Its translation: CASSLRGMVNTEAFF.

The CDR3 loop reads CASSLAGGGSYNEQFF. CDR3 nucleotides: TGTGCCAGCAGCCTAGCGGGGGGAGGCTCCTACAATGAGCAGTTCTTC. The genes are TRBV13 and TRBJ2-1; 11 bases fit TRBD2. The CDR3 is 16 residues long. Germline values: CDR1 PRHDT, CDR2 FYEKMQ (reference sequence). The V segment lost 5 bases and the J segment 0 bases; nucleotides outside the gene matches: 3.

CDR3 DNA sequence: TGTGCCAGCAGCTTAGCCCCCCCCCGAGCTGGGGCCAACGTCCTGACTTTC. This codes for CASSLAPPRAGANVLTF. The chain joins TRBV11-3 to TRBJ2-6; D gene unclear. Trimming took off 1 base at V and 2 bases at J, with 12 bases between the two ends. The CDR3 is 17 residues long. Germline V gene sequence: CDR1 SGHNT, CDR2 YENEEA.

This CDR3 is CASSIPRAGLGYTF. Written as DNA, the CDR3 is TGTGCCAGTAGTATACCGCGGGCAGGACTCGGCTACACCTTC. J is TRBJ1-2 and V is TRBV19; D is uncertain. This CDR3 comprises 14 residues. The germline V gene has CDR1 LNHDA and CDR2 SQIVND (reference sequence). V dropped 2 bases and J dropped 8 bases, with 15 bases sitting between them.

DNA of the CDR3: TGTGCCAGCACTCCTAGCCCCCGGAACACTGAAGCTTTCTTT. Translating gives CASTPSPRNTEAFF. The J gene is TRBJ1-1, the V gene TRBV27; D gene ambiguous. The CDR3 covers 14 residues. Germline CDR1 and CDR2: MNHEY and SMNVEV (reference sequence). Trimming removed 7 bases from V and 1 base from J, with 13 bases in between.

The chain carries TRBV2 and TRBJ1-5, with D possibly matching TRBD1 (5 bases). The germline gives CDR1 SNHLY, CDR2 FYNNEI. V was shortened by 4 bases and J by 4 bases, with 11 bases between the two germline ends. There are 14 residues in the CDR3. The CDR3, as DNA: TGTGCCAGCAGTGTCGCGGGGGGAAATCAGCCCCAGCATTTT. This translates into CASSVAGGNQPQHF.

The chain carries TRBV28 and TRBJ1-2, with D maybe TRBD1 (6 bases). Trimming stripped 8 bases from V and 5 bases from J, with 24 bases between. The germline CDR1 and CDR2 sequences are MDHEN and SYDVKM. The CDR3 contains 16 residues. The chain's CDR3 is CASRRGGPLLTYGYTF. DNA of the CDR3: TGTGCCAGCCGGAGGGGGGGCCCACTCCTTACGTATGGCTACACCTTC.

The rearrangement joins TRBV27 to TRBJ1-5; a possible D gene is TRBD1 (6 bases). In germline, CDR1 is MNHEY, CDR2 SMNVEV (reference sequence). The CDR3 length is 13 residues. V was pared by 2 bases and J by 6 bases, with 8 bases between. The CDR3, as DNA: TGTGCCAGCAGTTTAGGGGGCGCTCAGCCCCAGCATTTT. This gives the protein CASSLGGAQPQHF.

With respect to this clone: The same CDR3 is also encoded by other DNA sequences in this sample. The V call is TRBV5-1, the J call TRBJ2-3, with D perhaps TRBD1 (6 bases). Germline V CDR1 and CDR2: SGHRS, YFSETQ. V was trimmed by 0 bases and J by 1 base, leaving 6 bases between them. The CDR3 is made up of 14 amino acids. The CDR3: CASSLDRGTDTQYF. The CDR3 DNA follows: TGCGCCAGCAGCTTGGACAGGGGCACAGATACGCAGTATTTT. Looking up the rest from reference TRBV5-1 and TRBJ2-3 gives the full variable domain: KAGVTQTPRYLIKTRGQQVTLSCSPISGHRSVSWYQQTPGQGLQFLFEYFSETQRNKGNFPGRFSGRQFSNSRSEMNVSTLELGDSALYLCASSLDRGTDTQYFGPGTRLTVL.

V and J are TRBV18 and TRBJ1-5; TRBD1 matches at 7 bases. Germline V gives CDR1 KGHSH, CDR2 LQKENI. CDR3 length: 13 amino acids. J lost 6 bases, V lost 5 bases, and 4 bases had no gene match. This chain's CDR3 is CASSTGTVQPQHF. The CDR3 region has the DNA TGTGCCAGCTCAACGGGGACAGTTCAGCCCCAGCATTTT.

The chain joins TRBV6-5 to TRBJ2-1; TRBD1 aligns across 10 bases. This CDR3 region has 15 residues. Germline V CDR1 and CDR2: MNHEY, SVGAGI. J was trimmed by 7 bases and V by 7 bases; bases with no gene match: 10. The CDR3 sequence is CASTRGTGEVNEQFF. The CDR3 nucleotides are TGTGCCAGCACCAGAGGGACAGGGGAAGTTAATGAGCAGTTCTTC.

The chain uses TRBV5-1 and TRBJ2-7, with 7 bases aligning to TRBD1. The CDR3 extends over 14 amino acids. Trimming removed 1 base from V and 0 bases from J; junction bases left unmatched: 1. The germline V gene has CDR1 SGHRS and CDR2 YFSETQ. The CDR3 protein is CASSLTGVSYEQYF. CDR3 bases: TGCGCCAGCAGCTTGACAGGGGTCTCCTACGAGCAGTACTTC.

The rearrangement uses TRBV7-8 and TRBJ2-5; TRBD2 agrees at 12 bases. CDR3 size: 17 residues. V was pared by 1 base and J by 5 bases, with 8 bases of the junction left unmatched. CDR1 and CDR2 (germline): SGHVS, FQNEAQ. The CDR3 sequence: CASSLGLAGGLGETQYF. Here the CDR3 DNA reads TGTGCCAGCAGCTTAGGTCTAGCGGGGGGGCTGGGGGAGACCCAGTACTTC.

The gene calls are TRBV19 and TRBJ1-3; 8 nucleotides match TRBD1. Germline trimming cut 5 bases from V and 2 bases from J; bases unmatched to any gene: 8. This CDR3 region has 16 residues. The V gene's germline CDR1 is LNHDA and CDR2 SQIVND (reference sequence). The CDR3 reads CASSQARGRTGNTIYF. The CDR3 DNA reads as TGTGCCAGTAGTCAAGCCAGGGGGCGAACTGGAAACACCATATATTTT. The complete variable domain, with remaining parts taken from reference TRBV19 and TRBJ1-3, reads DGGITQSPKYLFRKEGQNVTLSCEQNLNHDAMYWYRQDPGQGLRLIYYSQIVNDFQKGDIAEGYSVSREKKESFPLTVTSAQKNPTAFYLCASSQARGRTGNTIYFGEGSWLTVV.

The rearrangement links TRBV3-1 (or the pseudogene TRBV3-2) to TRBJ2-5; a possible D gene is TRBD2 (6 bases). CDR3 size: 17 residues. V lost 0 bases, J lost 1 base, and 15 bases lay in between. The germline gives CDR1 LGHDT, CDR2 YNNKEL (reference sequence). The CDR3 spells CASSQETRGTFQETQYF. CDR3 bases: TGTGCCAGCAGCCAAGAAACGCGGGGTACCTTCCAAGAGACCCAGTACTTC.

This clone was seen a single time. This chain joins TRBV5-4 and TRBJ1-1; D is perhaps TRBD1 (6 bases). V lost 5 bases to trimming and J lost 11 bases, with 19 bases between them. CDR3 length: 13 amino acids. Germline V gene data show CDR1 as SGHNT and CDR2 as YYREEE (reference sequence). CDR3 nucleotides: TGTGCCAGCAGGCCCCGGGACAACGTGAGGGCTTTCTTT. Protein sequence: CASRPRDNVRAFF.

The J gene is TRBJ1-2, the V gene TRBV10-3, with D unresolved. With 7 bases removed from V and 8 bases from J, the gap between germline ends came to 17 bases. The CDR3 covers 13 residues. Looked up from germline, CDR1 is ENHRY and CDR2 is SYGVKD. CDR3 sequence (DNA): TGTGCCATCACATTGGACCATGCGGGAGGCTACACCTTC. Encoded protein: CAITLDHAGGYTF.

V usage is TRBV5-1 and J usage is TRBJ2-2; TRBD1 aligns across 7 bases. This CDR3 contains 15 residues. Germline values: CDR1 SGHRS, CDR2 YFSETQ. J gave up 6 bases and V 0 bases, and 5 bases lay outside the gene matches. The CDR3 is CASSLGDREAGELFF. The DNA of the CDR3 is TGCGCCAGCAGCTTGGGGGACAGAGAAGCCGGGGAGCTGTTTTTT.

The chain carries TRBV2 and TRBJ1-6, with D perhaps matching TRBD1 (5 bases). Trimming shortened V by 4 bases and J by 8 bases, and 9 bases separated the two germline ends. Germline CDR1 is SNHLY and CDR2 is FYNNEI. This CDR3 is built from 13 residues. The CDR3 nucleotides read TGTGCCAGCAGTGTCAGGGAAGATTCACCCCTCCACTTT. Residues: CASSVREDSPLHF.

The rearrangement links TRBV5-8 to TRBJ1-2; D remains unclear. CDR3 size: 14 residues. With 2 bases removed from V and 10 bases from J, the gap between germline ends came to 18 bases. Germline V gene data show CDR1 as SGHTS and CDR2 as YDEGEE. This CDR3 reads CASSFKTPGHVYTF. The DNA of the CDR3 is TGTGCCAGCAGCTTTAAGACACCCGGTCACGTCTACACCTTC.

Points on this clone: Other nucleotide sequences in the sample specify the same CDR3. The chain links TRBV7-2 to TRBJ2-5; D is unclear. Trimming left V 1 base short and J 2 bases short, with 8 bases between. Germline values: CDR1 SGHTA, CDR2 FQGNSA. The CDR3 contains 14 residues. CDR3 DNA sequence: TGTGCCAGCAGCTTAGACAGTAATCAAGAGACCCAGTACTTC. It translates to CASSLDSNQETQYF.

J is TRBJ2-3 and V is TRBV27; D might be TRBD1 (6 bases). Germline loops: CDR1 MNHEY, CDR2 SMNVEV (reference sequence). CDR3 size: 16 residues. Trimming removed 5 bases at V and 4 bases at J, with 19 bases between. CDR3 protein: CASSEKQGIFPDTQYF. CDR3 nucleotide sequence: TGTGCCAGCAGTGAAAAACAGGGAATTTTCCCAGATACGCAGTATTTT.